These T cell receptor beta chains were read from a single sample in a study of blood T cell repertoires in COVID-19. The table came from immunoSEQ multiplex PCR; TCRdb's copy has only in-frame clones and leaves some out. In the table there are some 300,000 clones, around 89% of which are singletons. Sample: peripheral blood. The receptors come from a woman in her fifties or sixties with COVID-19, enrolled during active disease. Both conserved end residues are part of each CDR3. D genes are given only for firm matches. Only some rows state a clone size, as once, few, many or a class for expanded clones.

TRBD2	-	TRBJ2-1	TRBV15	CATSRTSGRAVGVNEQFF	TGTGCCACCAGCAGGACTAGCGGGAGAGCCGTAGGGGTTAATGAGCAGTTCTTC
TRBD1	-	TRBJ2-3	TRBV14	CASSQGQGVGTDTQYF	TGTGCCAGCAGCCAAGGACAGGGAGTGGGCACAGATACGCAGTATTTT
-	few	TRBJ2-1	TRBV3-1/TRBV3-2	CASSQDFVDSGSNNEQFF	TGTGCCAGCAGCCAAGATTTCGTAGATAGCGGATCCAACAATGAGCAGTTCTTC
-	-	TRBJ2-1	TRBV11-1	CASRAGGGDEQFF	TGTGCCAGCAGGGCAGGCGGAGGGGATGAGCAGTTCTTC
-	-	TRBJ2-7	TRBV5-1	CASSWGRTYEQYF	TGCGCCAGCAGTTGGGGCAGGACCTACGAGCAGTACTTC
TRBD2	-	TRBJ2-2	TRBV5-4	CASSFGGVTGELFF	TGTGCCAGCAGCTTTGGGGGGGTAACCGGGGAGCTGTTTTTT
TRBD1	-	TRBJ1-5	TRBV19	CASSIGSGGQGYAQHF	TGTGCCAGTAGTATAGGTTCTGGGGGACAGGGTTACGCCCAGCATTTT
-	-	TRBJ2-7	TRBV19	CASSWDKRYEQYF	TGTGCCAGTAGCTGGGACAAAAGATACGAGCAGTACTTC
-	-	TRBJ1-4	TRBV29-1	CSVGASATNEKLFF	TGCAGCGTGGGGGCCTCTGCAACTAATGAAAAACTGTTTTTT
TRBD2	-	TRBJ2-1	TRBV4-1	CASSRTKKASGLITSYNEQFF	TGCGCCAGCAGCCGTACCAAGAAGGCTAGCGGATTAATTACCTCCTACAATGAGCAGTTCTTC
TRBD2	-	TRBJ2-7	TRBV6-5	CASHPGGAGEQYF	TGTGCCAGCCACCCGGGGGGGGCTGGTGAGCAGTACTTC
-	once	TRBJ2-5	TRBV6-2/TRBV6-3	CASSYIGTRQETQYF	TGTGCCAGCAGTTACATCGGGACTCGCCAAGAGACCCAGTACTTC
-	once	TRBJ2-5	TRBV7-9	CASSLDWAQETQYF	TGTGCCAGCAGCTTAGACTGGGCCCAAGAGACCCAGTACTTC
-	-	TRBJ1-3	TRBV7-2	CASSPSVGPGNTIYF	TGTGCCAGCAGCCCTAGTGTAGGTCCTGGAAACACCATATATTTT
TRBD1	-	TRBJ2-3	TRBV18	CASSWQGGTDTQYF	TGTGCCAGCTCATGGCAGGGGGGCACAGATACGCAGTATTTT
TRBD1	-	TRBJ1-2	TRBV27	CASSPRQGKDYGYTF	TGTGCCAGCAGTCCCAGACAGGGGAAAGACTATGGCTACACCTTC
-	-	TRBJ2-1	TRBV7-3	CASSLENYNEQFF	TGTGCCAGCAGCTTAGAGAATTACAATGAGCAGTTCTTC
-	-	TRBJ1-3	TRBV5-6	CASSYAGTIYF	TGTGCCAGCAGCTACGCGGGGACCATATATTTT
TRBD1	-	TRBJ2-1	TRBV19	CATRQGLNYNEQFF	TGTGCCACCAGACAGGGATTGAACTACAATGAGCAGTTCTTC
TRBD1	-	TRBJ1-5	TRBV9	CASSAGQTENQPQHF	TGTGCCAGCAGCGCGGGACAGACGGAAAATCAGCCCCAGCATTTT
-	-	TRBJ2-2	TRBV5-4	CASSSSNTGELFF	TGTGCCAGCAGTAGTAGTAACACCGGGGAGCTGTTTTTT
-	-	TRBJ1-5	TRBV6-5	CASSYGGNQPQHF	TGTGCCAGCAGTTACGGGGGGAATCAGCCCCAGCATTTT
-	-	TRBJ1-3	TRBV19	CASSPRSLGRNTAGNTIYF	TGTGCCAGTAGTCCTCGTTCGCTCGGCAGGAATACCGCTGGAAACACCATATATTTT
TRBD2	-	TRBJ2-1	TRBV27	CASSPWGGNEQFF	TGTGCCAGCAGCCCGTGGGGGGGCAATGAGCAGTTCTTC
TRBD2	-	TRBJ2-1	TRBV5-1	CASSFSGSLYNEQFF	TGCGCCAGCAGTTTTAGCGGGAGCCTCTACAATGAGCAGTTCTTC
-	-	TRBJ1-2	TRBV7-2	CASSLGLTGGGRTYGYTF	TGTGCCAGCAGCTTAGGTTTAACGGGGGGCGGACGGACGTATGGCTACACCTTC
-	-	TRBJ1-3	TRBV5-1	CASSLDRVAGNTIYF	TGCGCCAGCAGCTTGGACCGGGTAGCAGGAAACACCATATATTTT
TRBD2	-	TRBJ2-1	TRBV5-1	CASSLGLAGGFEEQFF	TGCGCCAGCAGCTTGGGGCTCGCGGGAGGGTTTGAGGAGCAGTTCTTC
TRBD2	-	TRBJ2-7	TRBV24-1	CATSGGLAGVGEQYF	TGTGCCACCAGTGGCGGACTAGCGGGAGTGGGCGAGCAGTACTTC
-	-	TRBJ2-1	TRBV9	CASSVRTESGEQFF	TGTGCCAGCAGCGTGCGGACAGAGTCGGGTGAGCAGTTCTTC
TRBD2	-	TRBJ2-7	TRBV5-1	CASSITSEAYEQYF	TGCGCCAGCAGCATCACTAGCGAGGCCTACGAGCAGTACTTC
-	-	TRBJ1-1	TRBV29-1	CSARDSGTEAFF	TGCAGCGCTAGGGACTCGGGGACTGAAGCTTTCTTT
TRBD1	-	TRBJ1-2	TRBV27	CASSPYTGVSYGYTF	TGTGCCAGCAGTCCGTATACAGGGGTCAGCTATGGCTACACCTTC
-	-	TRBJ2-2	TRBV10-3	CAISEDLVSFANTGELFF	TGTGCCATCAGTGAGGACCTAGTCTCCTTTGCGAACACCGGGGAGCTGTTTTTT